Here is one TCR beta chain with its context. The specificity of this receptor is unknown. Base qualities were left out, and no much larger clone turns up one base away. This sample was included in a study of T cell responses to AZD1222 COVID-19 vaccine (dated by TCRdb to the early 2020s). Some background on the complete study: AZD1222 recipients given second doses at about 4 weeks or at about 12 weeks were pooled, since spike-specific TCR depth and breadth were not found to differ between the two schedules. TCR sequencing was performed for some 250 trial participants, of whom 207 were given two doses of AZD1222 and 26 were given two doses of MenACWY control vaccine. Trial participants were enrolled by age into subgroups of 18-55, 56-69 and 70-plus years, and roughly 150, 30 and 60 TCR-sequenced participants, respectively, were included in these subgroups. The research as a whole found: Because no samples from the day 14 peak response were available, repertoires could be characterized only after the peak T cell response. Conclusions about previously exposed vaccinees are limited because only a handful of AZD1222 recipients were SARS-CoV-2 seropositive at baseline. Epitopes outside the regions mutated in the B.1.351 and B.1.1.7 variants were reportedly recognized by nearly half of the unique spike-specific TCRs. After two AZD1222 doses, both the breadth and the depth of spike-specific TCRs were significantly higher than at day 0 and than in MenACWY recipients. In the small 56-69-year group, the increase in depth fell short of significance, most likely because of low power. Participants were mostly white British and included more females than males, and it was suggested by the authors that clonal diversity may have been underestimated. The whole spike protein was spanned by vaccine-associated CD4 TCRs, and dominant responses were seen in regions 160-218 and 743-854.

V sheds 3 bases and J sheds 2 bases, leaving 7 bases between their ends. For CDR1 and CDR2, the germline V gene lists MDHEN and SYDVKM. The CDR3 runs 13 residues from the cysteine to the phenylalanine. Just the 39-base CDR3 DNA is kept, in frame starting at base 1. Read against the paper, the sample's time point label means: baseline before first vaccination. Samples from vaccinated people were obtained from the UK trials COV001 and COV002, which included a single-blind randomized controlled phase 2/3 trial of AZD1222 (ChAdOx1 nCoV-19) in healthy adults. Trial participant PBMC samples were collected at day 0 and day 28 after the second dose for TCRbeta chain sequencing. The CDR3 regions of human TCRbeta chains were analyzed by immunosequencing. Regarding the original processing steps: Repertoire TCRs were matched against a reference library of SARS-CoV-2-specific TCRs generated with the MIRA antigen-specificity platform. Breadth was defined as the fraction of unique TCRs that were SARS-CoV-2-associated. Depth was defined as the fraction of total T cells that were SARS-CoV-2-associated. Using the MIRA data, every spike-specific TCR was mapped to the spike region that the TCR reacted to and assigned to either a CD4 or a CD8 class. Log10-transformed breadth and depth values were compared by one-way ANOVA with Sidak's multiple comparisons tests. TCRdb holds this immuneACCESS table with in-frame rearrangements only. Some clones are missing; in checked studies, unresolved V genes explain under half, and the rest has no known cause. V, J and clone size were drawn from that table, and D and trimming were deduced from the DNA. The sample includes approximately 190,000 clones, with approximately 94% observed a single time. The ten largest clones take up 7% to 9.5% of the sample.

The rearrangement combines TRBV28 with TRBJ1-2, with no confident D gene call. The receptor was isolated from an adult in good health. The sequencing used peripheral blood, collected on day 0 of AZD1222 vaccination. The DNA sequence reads TGTGCCAGCAGTTTTAGGGAAAACTATGGCTACACCTTC. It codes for CASSFRENYGYTF.